These 12 T cell receptor beta chains were all obtained from the same sample, sequenced in a study of blood T cell repertoires in COVID-19. Clones were read by immunoSEQ multiplex PCR, and TCRdb kept only the in-frame ones, dropping some. Among 90,000 to 100,000 clones listed, 75% to 85% were seen once. Material for sequencing was peripheral blood. The receptors stem from a man between 65 and 85 years old with acute or convalescent COVID-19.

The chain links TRBV6-1 to TRBJ1-2; D call uncertain. This CDR3 spans 16 amino acids. Trimming shortened V by 4 bases and J by 0 bases, and 15 bases separated the two germline ends. Germline V gene sequence: CDR1 MNHNS, CDR2 SASEGT. The CDR3 nucleotides read TGTGCCAGCAGTGGGGCCAGGTCCCGAGCTAACTATGGCTACACCTTC. Amino acids: CASSGARSRANYGYTF.

This clone was observed a few times. The chain recombines TRBV28 with TRBJ1-6, with a weak D call TRBD1 (6 bases). The CDR3 contains 12 residues. Trimming removed 8 bases from V and 7 bases from J, with 9 bases in between. Per germline, CDR1 MDHEN and CDR2 SYDVKM. The CDR3 loop is CASGRGNSPLHF. CDR3 sequence (DNA): TGTGCCAGCGGCAGGGGAAATTCACCCCTCCACTTT.

The J gene is TRBJ1-2, the V gene TRBV10-3; 7 bases match TRBD1. From germline, CDR1 is ENHRY and CDR2 SYGVKD. J gave up 7 bases and V 7 bases, and 9 bases lay outside the gene matches. CDR3 length: 13 amino acids. Written as DNA, the CDR3 is TGTGCCATCACCCCGCAGGGGGACGGTGGCTACACCTTC. This translates into CAITPQGDGGYTF.

This chain joins TRBV10-1 and TRBJ1-5; 8 positions match TRBD1. CDR3 length equals 16 residues. Per the germline V gene, CDR1 is WNHNN and CDR2 is SYGVQD (reference sequence). Germline trimming cut 6 bases from V and 4 bases from J; bases unmatched to any gene: 11. The DNA for the CDR3 is TGCGCCAGCAGAGACAGGACAGGGTACTCTAATCAGCCCCAGCATTTT. Translation: CASRDRTGYSNQPQHF.

This chain links TRBV5-1 with TRBJ2-7, with 8 bases identical to TRBD2. The CDR3 spans 17 residues. CDR1 is SGHRS, CDR2 YFSETQ, per germline. Germline trimming cut 0 bases from V and 0 bases from J; bases unmatched to any gene: 8. The CDR3 protein is CASSLAGGAPSSYEQYF. In DNA form, the CDR3 reads TGCGCCAGCAGCTTGGCGGGGGGGGCTCCGAGCTCCTACGAGCAGTACTTC.

This clone has a single count. The V and J genes are TRBV19 and TRBJ2-1, with D possibly matching TRBD2 (6 bases). This CDR3 spans 15 amino acids. Trimming cost V 7 bases and J 1 base, with 14 bases left between them. Germline V gene lookup returns CDR1 LNHDA and CDR2 SQIVND (reference sequence). CDR3 sequence: CASTEGLGSYNEQFF. Here the CDR3 DNA reads TGTGCCAGTACCGAGGGACTGGGGTCCTACAATGAGCAGTTCTTC.

The chain has TRBV5-1 and TRBJ2-1, with 10 bases fitting TRBD1. Unmatched junction bases numbered 4, after V lost 0 bases and J lost 7 bases. In germline, CDR1 is SGHRS, CDR2 YFSETQ. The CDR3 covers 15 residues. CDR3 in amino acids: CASSLATGGRNEQFF. The CDR3 region has the DNA TGCGCCAGCAGCTTGGCGACAGGGGGCCGGAATGAGCAGTTCTTC.

The V call is TRBV7-2, the J call TRBJ1-3; D is undetermined. CDR1 and CDR2 from the germline V gene are SGHTA and FQGNSA. The V end lost 2 bases, the J end lost 2 bases, and 13 bases lay between the germline ends. The CDR3 sequence is 16 residues long. The CDR3 loop is CASSLLTGEAGNTIYF. CDR3 DNA sequence: TGTGCCAGCAGCTTATTAACCGGTGAAGCTGGAAACACCATATATTTT.

The V call is TRBV5-1, the J call TRBJ2-3; tentative D call: TRBD2 (5 bases). The V end lost 0 bases, the J end lost 2 bases, and 7 bases lay between the germline ends. From germline, CDR1 is SGHRS and CDR2 YFSETQ. The CDR3 length is 14 residues. CDR3 sequence reads: CASSLGLATDTQYF. The CDR3 DNA reads TGCGCCAGCAGCTTGGGTCTAGCCACAGATACGCAGTATTTT.

This chain's CDR3 is CASSWTGAFANTEAFF. In DNA form, the CDR3 reads TGCGCCAGCAGCTGGACAGGGGCCTTCGCGAACACTGAAGCTTTCTTT. The chain carries TRBV5-1 and TRBJ1-1, with 9 bases fitting TRBD1. The J segment lost 1 base and the V segment lost 3 bases, leaving 7 bases of the junction unmatched. The CDR3 length is 16 residues. Germline CDR1 is SGHRS and CDR2 is YFSETQ.

The genes are TRBV15 and TRBJ1-1; weak D call: TRBD1 (5 bases). Deletions cut 1 base from V and 1 base from J, with 22 bases between. Germline loops: CDR1 LNHNV, CDR2 YYDKDF (reference sequence). CDR3 size: 19 residues. CDR3 DNA sequence: TGTGCCACCAGCAGAGTTTCCACCCCCCAGGGAAGTAAGAACACTGAAGCTTTCTTT. It codes for CATSRVSTPQGSKNTEAFF.

This chain joins TRBV11-2 and TRBJ2-7; 7 nucleotides line up with TRBD2. This CDR3 region has 14 residues. The trim removed 1 base at V and 7 bases at J, leaving 7 bases unmatched. Germline V lookup: CDR1 SGHAT, CDR2 FQNNGV. The CDR3, as DNA: TGTGCCAGCAGCTTAGCAGGACTAGGAAGGGAGCAGTACTTC. The encoded protein is CASSLAGLGREQYF.